Listed below are T cell receptor beta chains from one sample, sequenced in a study of blood T cell repertoires in COVID-19. TCRdb's copy holds only in-frame clones and misses some; the assay was immunoSEQ multiplex PCR. The table includes some 260,000 clones, approximately 91% detected once. Source material: peripheral blood. The receptors derive from a woman aged 40 to 50 who had recovered from COVID-19. Both conserved end residues are part of each CDR3. A D gene is named only where the DNA matches it firmly. Some rows have no size entry. The others give once, few or many, or a class for an expanded clone.

>TRBJ2-1|TRBV7-3|-|-
CASSLVQYNEQFF
TGTGCCAGCAGCTTAGTTCAGTACAATGAGCAGTTCTTC
>TRBJ1-4|TRBV28|TRBD1|once
CASSFRGQGALGEKLFF
TGTGCCAGCAGTTTCCGAGGACAGGGGGCGCTTGGGGAAAAACTGTTTTTT
>TRBJ2-7|TRBV4-1|-|once
CASSQAPTYEQYF
TGCGCCAGCAGCCAGGCCCCCACCTACGAGCAGTACTTC
>TRBJ1-2|TRBV25-1|-|few
CASSPAGGPNYGYTF
TGTGCCAGCAGTCCTGCGGGGGGCCCTAACTATGGCTACACCTTC
>TRBJ1-3|TRBV27|-|-
CATRENTIYF
TGTGCGACACGGGAAAACACCATATATTTT
>TRBJ2-5|TRBV6-5|TRBD1|once
CASSRSGQGGETQYF
TGTGCCAGCAGCCGTTCGGGACAGGGCGGAGAGACCCAGTACTTC
>TRBJ2-5|TRBV10-3|-|-
CAISEPLELKETQYF
TGTGCCATCAGTGAGCCACTAGAGCTCAAAGAGACCCAGTACTTC
>TRBJ2-7|TRBV1|-|-
CTSSQDDGF
TGCACCAGCAGCCAAGATGACGGGTTC
>TRBJ2-7|TRBV21-1|-|-
CASSNEPGLAGGSSYEQYF
TGTGCCAGCAGCAACGAACCCGGACTAGCGGGGGGGAGCTCCTACGAGCAGTACTTC
>TRBJ2-3|TRBV5-1|-|-
CASSPGLLEDTQYF
TGCGCCAGCAGCCCGGGACTCCTTGAGGATACGCAGTATTTT
>TRBJ1-3|TRBV19|TRBD1|-
CASSQKPGTGGNTIYF
TGTGCCAGTAGCCAAAAGCCCGGGACAGGAGGAAACACCATATATTTT
>TRBJ1-1|TRBV13|TRBD1|-
CASSSMGQIMNTEAFF
TGTGCCAGCAGCTCGATGGGACAGATTATGAACACTGAAGCTTTCTTT
>TRBJ2-3|TRBV6-6|TRBD1|once
CASGQGTYTDTQYF
TGTGCCAGCGGACAGGGGACCTACACAGATACGCAGTATTTT
>TRBJ1-2|TRBV12-3/TRBV12-4|-|-
CASSLGGGDGYTF
TGTGCCAGCAGTTTAGGAGGGGGGGATGGCTACACCTTC
>TRBJ2-7|TRBV6-5|-|-
CASHRVSYEQYF
TGTGCCAGCCACCGGGTCTCCTACGAGCAGTACTTC
>TRBJ2-1|TRBV6-2/TRBV6-3|TRBD2|-
CASSSGTSGGQSSYNEQFF
TGTGCCAGCAGTTCCGGGACTAGCGGGGGGCAGAGCTCCTACAATGAGCAGTTCTTC
>TRBJ1-2|TRBV12-3/TRBV12-4|-|once
CASSFSRYGYTF
TGTGCCAGCAGTTTTTCTAGATATGGCTACACCTTC
>TRBJ2-2|TRBV19|TRBD1|few
CAGRDRNTGELFF
TGTGCCGGAAGGGACAGGAACACCGGGGAGCTGTTTTTT
>TRBJ2-2|TRBV18|TRBD1|once
CASASGQMNTGELFF
TGTGCCAGCGCTTCGGGACAGATGAACACCGGGGAGCTGTTTTTT
>TRBJ2-2|TRBV6-6|TRBD1|-
CASRVGQPDGGELFF
TGTGCCAGCAGGGTGGGACAGCCCGACGGCGGGGAGCTGTTTTTT
>TRBJ2-5|TRBV6-2/TRBV6-3|-|-
CASSPDGLEETQYF
TGTGCCAGCAGTCCAGACGGCCTAGAAGAGACCCAGTACTTC
>TRBJ2-1|TRBV5-1|-|-
CASSTGLSSYNEQFF
TGCGCCAGCAGCACGGGACTCAGCTCCTACAATGAGCAGTTCTTC
>TRBJ2-3|TRBV19|-|-
CASSIGRGDTQYF
TGTGCCAGTAGTATAGGACGAGGAGATACGCAGTATTTT
>TRBJ2-7|TRBV7-2|-|-
CASSSNDRRSYEQYF
TGTGCCAGCAGCTCTAACGACAGGCGCTCCTACGAGCAGTACTTC
>TRBJ2-1|TRBV6-6|TRBD2|-
CASSYSGLDGEQFF
TGTGCCAGCAGTTACTCCGGACTAGACGGTGAGCAGTTCTTC
>TRBJ2-5|TRBV9|TRBD2|-
CASSVSATSGGETQYF
TGTGCCAGCAGCGTATCGGCAACTAGCGGGGGAGAGACCCAGTACTTC
>TRBJ2-7|TRBV5-1|TRBD1|-
CASRRAGQGAYEQYF
TGCGCCAGCAGGAGGGCGGGACAGGGGGCCTACGAGCAGTACTTC
>TRBJ1-4|TRBV9|-|-
CASSVGTGVNEKLFF
TGTGCCAGCAGCGTAGGAACTGGAGTGAATGAAAAACTGTTTTTT
>TRBJ2-5|TRBV7-9|TRBD1|-
CASSSGTGGRETQYF
TGTGCCAGCAGCTCCGGGACAGGGGGACGAGAGACCCAGTACTTC
>TRBJ2-1|TRBV2|TRBD2|once
CASSRLALYNEQFF
TGTGCCAGCAGTAGACTAGCCCTATACAATGAGCAGTTCTTC
>TRBJ1-4|TRBV19|TRBD1|once
CASSTPGQTVWKLFF
TGTGCCAGTAGTACCCCGGGACAGACAGTTTGGAAACTGTTTTTT
>TRBJ1-2|TRBV6-2/TRBV6-3|-|-
CASSSDSLMGYTF
TGTGCCAGCAGCTCGGACAGTTTGATGGGCTACACCTTC
>TRBJ2-5|TRBV7-8|TRBD1|-
CATYFWRGQGVQETQYF
TGTGCCACCTACTTTTGGAGAGGACAGGGAGTACAAGAGACCCAGTACTTC
>TRBJ1-4|TRBV28|-|-
CASSLFDSSTNEKLFF
TGTGCCAGCAGTCTCTTTGACAGTTCAACTAATGAAAAACTGTTTTTT
>TRBJ1-4|TRBV27|-|once
CASSLTSNEKLFF
TGTGCCAGCAGTTTAACATCTAATGAAAAACTGTTTTTT
>TRBJ2-4|TRBV9|TRBD1|-
CASSTGTANIQYF
TGTGCCAGCAGCACAGGGACAGCAAACATTCAGTACTTC
>TRBJ2-7|TRBV7-2|TRBD2|-
CASSSQLAGVYEQYF
TGTGCCAGCAGCTCCCAACTAGCGGGGGTCTACGAGCAGTACTTC
>TRBJ2-7|TRBV5-1|TRBD1|-
CASSQEDRGPGEQYF
TGCGCCAGCAGCCAGGAAGACAGGGGACCCGGCGAGCAGTACTTC
>TRBJ2-3|TRBV7-2|TRBD1|once
CASSRDRAGTDTQYF
TGTGCCAGCAGCCGTGACAGGGCGGGCACAGATACGCAGTATTTT
>TRBJ2-2|TRBV30|TRBD2|-
CAWSQFTSGRNTGELFF
TGTGCCTGGAGTCAATTTACTAGCGGGAGGAACACCGGGGAGCTGTTTTTT
>TRBJ1-6|TRBV7-8|-|-
CASSLGGINSPLHF
TGTGCCAGCAGCTTGGGGGGTATTAATTCACCCCTCCACTTT
>TRBJ2-7|TRBV6-6|TRBD1|-
CASSLTGNVGYEQYF
TGTGCCAGCAGTTTGACAGGGAATGTCGGGTACGAGCAGTACTTC
>TRBJ2-5|TRBV29-1|TRBD1|-
CSVGQGQETQYF
TGCAGCGTAGGACAGGGACAAGAGACCCAGTACTTC
>TRBJ2-1|TRBV5-4|TRBD2|-
CASSRLTSDPYNEQFF
TGTGCCAGCAGTCGGCTTACTAGCGACCCCTACAATGAGCAGTTCTTC
>TRBJ2-3|TRBV15|-|-
CATSRTVADTQYF
TGTGCCACCAGCAGAACAGTGGCAGATACGCAGTATTTT
>TRBJ2-2|TRBV11-2|TRBD2|once
CASSPRLAGGSNTGELFF
TGTGCCAGCAGCCCAAGACTAGCGGGAGGCTCGAACACCGGGGAGCTGTTTTTT
>TRBJ2-7|TRBV4-2|-|-
CASSQAFRGEQYF
TGTGCCAGCAGCCAAGCGTTTAGGGGGGAGCAGTACTTC